This TCR beta chain is drawn from a study of blood T cell repertoires in COVID-19. The data were produced by immunoSEQ multiplex PCR, yet TCRdb's version contains in-frame clones alone and is incomplete. The table includes about 150,000 clones, around 89% detected once. The sample consisted of peripheral blood. This clonotype was sampled from a man between 18 and 35 years old with COVID-19, enrolled during active disease.

CDR3 protein: CSASGRGMSQPQHF. In DNA, the CDR3 is TGCAGTGCTAGTGGGCGGGGGATGAGTCAGCCCCAGCATTTT. This chain uses TRBV20-1 with TRBJ1-5, with D possibly matching TRBD1 (5 bases). The CDR3 runs to 14 residues. In germline, CDR1 is DFQATT, CDR2 SNEGSKA (reference sequence). Trimming stripped 3 bases from V and 6 bases from J, with 15 bases between.